This T cell receptor (beta chain) was captured by sequencing in a study of blood T cells in healthy people across ages. This clonotype was seen only once. The antigen is undetermined. A J-beta primer mix and a sample-barcoded 5' primer were used in a second PCR of about 6 to 12 cycles. MiXCR was run by TCRdb on the 5' RACE reads, yielding one entry per CDR3 protein. The sample consists of about 780,000 distinct CDR3 sequences, 35% to 50% of them appearing once. Study-level points and caveats: Strongly correlated with naive T cell percentage was TCR beta diversity.

The sequenced sample consisted of blood. The clonotype originates from an elderly man in good health.

CDR3 coding DNA: TGTGCCATCAGTGAGTCCGTGGACAGGGAGCAGTTCTTC. This codes for CAISESVDREQFF. The genes are TRBV10-3 and TRBJ2-1, with TRBD1 matching 7 bases. Germline V gene lookup returns CDR1 ENHRY and CDR2 SYGVKD. V was pared by 0 bases and J by 10 bases, with 3 bases of the junction left unmatched. This CDR3 comprises 13 residues.